One sample yielded the 12 T cell receptor beta chains listed below, sequenced in a study of cytomegalovirus exposure and HLA in healthy donors (dated by TCRdb to 2016 to 2017). The method behind the library was the immunoSEQ multiplex PCR assay. For the multiplex PCR, a mixture combining 60 forward primers for TCR Vbeta segments and 13 reverse primers for TCR Jbeta segments was used. This immuneACCESS table, as held by TCRdb, lists in-frame sequences with V and J called but not all clones. Of the missing ones, under half trace to an unresolved V gene in checked studies; the others have no known cause. This sample comprises some 140,000 clones, more than 70% of them detected only once. Jointly, the top ten make up about 7% of the sample. Sequencing was carried out using PBMCs. The origin of the receptors is a woman in her twenties or thirties in good health and CMV-seropositive.

The table lists this clone with a count of one. The chain couples TRBV6-5 to TRBJ1-1, with 8 bases matching TRBD1. Germline lookup yields CDR1 MNHEY and CDR2 SVGAGI. The CDR3 is 15 amino acids. The V segment lost 2 bases and the J segment 1 base; nucleotides outside the gene matches: 3. The CDR3 sequence: CASSYGDRRNTEAFF. The DNA for the CDR3 is TGTGCCAGCAGTTACGGGGACAGGAGGAACACTGAAGCTTTCTTT.

This clone was found once. The V gene is TRBV7-2, the J gene TRBJ1-1, with TRBD1 matching over 8 bases. The germline gives CDR1 SGHTA, CDR2 FQGNSA. This CDR3 contains 14 residues. The ends lost 1 base at V and 4 bases at J; junction bases unmatched: 2. In DNA, the CDR3 is TGTGCCAGCAGCTTAGAACAGGGGGGCACTGAAGCTTTCTTT. Residues: CASSLEQGGTEAFF.

The rearrangement links TRBV14 to TRBJ2-7, with D possibly TRBD1 on 5 matching bases. With 1 base removed from V and 5 bases from J, the gap between germline ends came to 9 bases. CDR3 length: 13 residues. Per the germline V gene, CDR1 is SGHDN and CDR2 is FVKESK. CDR3: CASSQGWGDEQYF. CDR3 DNA: TGTGCCAGCAGCCAAGGATGGGGCGACGAGCAGTACTTC.

This chain connects TRBV5-4 to TRBJ2-2, with 9 nucleotides matching TRBD1. The CDR3 contains 15 residues. CDR1 SGHNT and CDR2 YYREEE come from the germline V gene (reference sequence). V trimming: 4 bases; J trimming: 4 bases; junction bases outside the gene matches: 5. The CDR3 sequence: CASSKQTGGTGELFF. DNA for the CDR3: TGTGCCAGCAGCAAGCAGACAGGGGGCACCGGGGAGCTGTTTTTT.

This chain joins TRBV28 and TRBJ1-6; no clear D gene. The CDR3 has 13 residues. Germline CDR1 is MDHEN and CDR2 is SYDVKM. V was cut by 2 bases and J by 9 bases, with 8 bases left in between. The CDR3 DNA is TGTGCCAGCAGTTTACTAGCCAGTTCACCCCTCCACTTT. This translates into CASSLLASSPLHF.

J is TRBJ1-5 and V is TRBV7-9; D not resolved. Trimming left V 4 bases short and J 0 bases short, with 7 bases between. This CDR3 spans 14 amino acids. CDR1 and CDR2 (germline): SEHNR, FQNEAQ (reference sequence). This CDR3 is CASSYTNSNQPQHF. In DNA, the CDR3 is TGTGCCAGCAGCTACACAAATAGCAATCAGCCCCAGCATTTT.

This chain uses TRBV11-2 with TRBJ2-7; D is perhaps TRBD1 (5 bases). Trimming cost V 2 bases and J 0 bases, with 14 bases left between them. The germline V gene encodes CDR1 SGHAT and CDR2 FQNNGV. The CDR3 has 16 residues. The CDR3 DNA reads TGTGCCAGCAGCTTAATTCAGGGATTCAACTCCTACGAGCAGTACTTC. Amino acids: CASSLIQGFNSYEQYF.

Written as DNA, the CDR3 is TGTGCCAGCTCTCCCGACAGGGGGCAAGGCGGGGAGCTGTTTTTT. Its translation: CASSPDRGQGGELFF. The chain uses TRBV18 and TRBJ2-2, with 10 positions matching TRBD1. Germline V gene data show CDR1 as KGHSH and CDR2 as LQKENI. V lost 6 bases to trimming and J lost 7 bases; unmatched junction nucleotides: 8. The CDR3 has 15 amino acids.

This clone was detected only a few times. The chain has TRBV13 and TRBJ2-3; D possibly corresponds to TRBD1 (6 bases). The germline gives CDR1 PRHDT, CDR2 FYEKMQ (reference sequence). The V end lost 5 bases, the J end lost 5 bases, and 23 bases lay between the germline ends. The CDR3 sequence is 17 residues long. CDR3: CASSPRGRGPRGDTQYF. As DNA, the CDR3 is TGTGCCAGCAGCCCTAGGGGGAGAGGGCCCCGAGGAGATACGCAGTATTTT.

This clone occurred once. V is TRBV5-1 and J is TRBJ2-1, with unresolved D. The CDR3 consists of 14 residues. V was trimmed by 7 bases and J by 0 bases, leaving 11 bases between them. The germline V gene has CDR1 SGHRS and CDR2 YFSETQ. This CDR3 reads CASRQRPSYNEQFF. CDR3 DNA sequence: TGCGCCAGCCGGCAGCGCCCCTCCTACAATGAGCAGTTCTTC.

The chain joins TRBV6-1 to TRBJ1-1, with D maybe TRBD1 (6 bases). The CDR3 is 13 amino acids. Looked up from germline, CDR1 is MNHNS and CDR2 is SASEGT. Trimming cost V 7 bases and J 1 base, with 10 bases left between them. The CDR3 DNA reads as TGTGCCAGCAAACAGGGATGGAACACTGAAGCTTTCTTT. This sequence encodes CASKQGWNTEAFF.

The chain links TRBV5-1 to TRBJ2-5; possibly TRBD1 for D (6 bases). The CDR3 is 13 amino acids. Per germline, CDR1 SGHRS and CDR2 YFSETQ. V was shortened by 2 bases and J by 2 bases, with 7 bases between the two germline ends. The CDR3, as DNA: TGCGCCAGCAGCTTTGGGACACAAGAGACCCAGTACTTC. Translating gives CASSFGTQETQYF.